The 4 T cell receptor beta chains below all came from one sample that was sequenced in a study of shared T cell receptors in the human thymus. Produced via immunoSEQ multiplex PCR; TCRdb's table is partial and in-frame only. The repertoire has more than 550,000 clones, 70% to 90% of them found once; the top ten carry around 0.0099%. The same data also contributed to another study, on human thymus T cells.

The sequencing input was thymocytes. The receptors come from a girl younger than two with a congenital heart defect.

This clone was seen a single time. The CDR3: CASSLLARASSYEQYF. In DNA form, the CDR3 reads TGTGCCAGCAGTTTACTAGCGCGAGCCTCATCCTACGAGCAGTACTTC. The chain joins TRBV27 to TRBJ2-7, with D possibly being TRBD2 (6 bases). The CDR3 loop spans 16 amino acids. The ends were cut back, 2 bases at V and 1 base at J, with 15 bases in the middle. Germline lookup yields CDR1 MNHEY and CDR2 SMNVEV (reference sequence).

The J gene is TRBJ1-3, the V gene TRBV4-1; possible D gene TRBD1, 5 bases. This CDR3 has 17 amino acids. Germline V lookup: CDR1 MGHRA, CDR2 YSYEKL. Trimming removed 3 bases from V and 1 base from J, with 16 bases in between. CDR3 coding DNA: TGCGCCAGCAGCCACCCCGGGACTCCTGATTCTGGAAACACCATATATTTT. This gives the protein CASSHPGTPDSGNTIYF.

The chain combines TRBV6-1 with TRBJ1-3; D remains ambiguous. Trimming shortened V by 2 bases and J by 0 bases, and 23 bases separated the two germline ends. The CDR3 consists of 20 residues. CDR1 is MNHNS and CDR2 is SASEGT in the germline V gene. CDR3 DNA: TGTGCCAGCAGTGAACGTCGGCGGAGGACCCTTCACGACTCTGGAAACACCATATATTTT. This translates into CASSERRRRTLHDSGNTIYF.

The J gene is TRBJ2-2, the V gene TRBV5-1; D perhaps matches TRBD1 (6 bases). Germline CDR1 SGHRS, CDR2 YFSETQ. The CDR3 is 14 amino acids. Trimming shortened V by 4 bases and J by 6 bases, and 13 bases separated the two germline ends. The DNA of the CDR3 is TGCGCCAGCAGCCCGGACAGATTTGCCGGGGAGCTGTTTTTT. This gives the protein CASSPDRFAGELFF.